The T cell receptor beta chain described here comes from a study of shared clonotypes between healthy human individuals. CD45RA+ naive and CD45RA-negative memory subsets were separated from CD4+ cells. This was a deep-level run. The method was immunoSEQ multiplex PCR; TCRdb's version includes in-frame clones alone and lacks a portion of them. The sample has some 650,000 clones, around 97% seen once. The V gene's germline CDR1 is MDHEN and CDR2 SYDVKM. V was pared by 6 bases and J by 3 bases, with 15 bases between. The CDR3 runs 14 residues. The chain joins TRBV28 to TRBJ2-7; D uncertain. The receptor comes from a woman between 25 and 40 years old in good health. Sample: naive CD4+ T cells sorted from blood. Subset of the sample: CD45RA+ positively selected. CDR3 DNA: TGTGCCAGCAGCCACCAGGTCGCGGTCTACGAGCAGTACTTC. Translated, it gives CASSHQVAVYEQYF.